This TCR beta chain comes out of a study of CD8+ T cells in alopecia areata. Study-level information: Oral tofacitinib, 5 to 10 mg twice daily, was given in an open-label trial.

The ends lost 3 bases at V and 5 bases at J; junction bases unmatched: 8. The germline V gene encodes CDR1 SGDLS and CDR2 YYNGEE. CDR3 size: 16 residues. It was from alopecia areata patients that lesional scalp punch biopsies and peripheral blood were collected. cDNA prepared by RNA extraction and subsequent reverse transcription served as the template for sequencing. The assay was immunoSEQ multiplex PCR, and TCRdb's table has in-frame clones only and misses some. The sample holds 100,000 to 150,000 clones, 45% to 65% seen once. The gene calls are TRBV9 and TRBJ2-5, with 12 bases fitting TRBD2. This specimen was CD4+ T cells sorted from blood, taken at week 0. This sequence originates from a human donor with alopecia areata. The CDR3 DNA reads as TGTGCCAGCAGCGGAACACTAGCGGGAGGTCGGGAGACCCAGTACTTC. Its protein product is CASSGTLAGGRETQYF. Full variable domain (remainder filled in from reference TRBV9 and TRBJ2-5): DSGVTQTPKHLITATGQRVTLRCSPRSGDLSVYWYQQSLDQGLQFLIQYYNGEERAKGNILERFSAQQFPDLHSELNLSSLELGDSALYFCASSGTLAGGRETQYFGPGTRLLVL.